The next 29 T cell receptor beta chains were all read from a single sample in a study of technical replicates of blood from a handful of donors. The data were produced by immunoSEQ multiplex PCR, yet TCRdb's version contains in-frame clones alone and is incomplete. This table holds about 62,000 clones, under 90% found once. Sequencing was carried out using PBMCs. These receptors originate from a human donor in good health. Some clones in this sample may be carry-over from other donors' samples.

The chain combines TRBV4-1 with TRBJ1-2, with no clear D. The V gene's germline CDR1 is MGHRA and CDR2 YSYEKL. Trimming shortened V by 1 base and J by 2 bases, and 14 bases separated the two germline ends. CDR3 length: 16 residues. The CDR3 is CASSQATQAANYGYTF. DNA of the CDR3: TGCGCCAGCAGCCAAGCTACCCAGGCCGCGAACTATGGCTACACCTTC.

The chain is built from TRBV6-5 and TRBJ2-7, with D possibly matching TRBD1 (5 bases). From germline, CDR1 is MNHEY and CDR2 SVGAGI. The CDR3 has 15 residues. V was clipped by 0 bases and J by 0 bases, with 9 bases between them. This chain's CDR3 is CASSYSSQGSYEQYF. In DNA, the CDR3 is TGTGCCAGCAGTTACTCGAGCCAGGGCTCCTACGAGCAGTACTTC.

The chain has TRBV11-2 and TRBJ2-1, with 7 bases that match TRBD2. Germline V lookup: CDR1 SGHAT, CDR2 FQNNGV. J lost 3 bases, V lost 0 bases, and 5 bases had no gene match. The CDR3 is made up of 16 amino acids. The CDR3 coding sequence is TGTGCCAGCAGCTTAGAACGGGGGGTAGTCTACAATGAGCAGTTCTTC. Amino acids: CASSLERGVVYNEQFF.

The chain joins TRBV21-1 to TRBJ1-1. TRBV21-1 is flagged as a pseudogene. CDR3 length: 16 residues. CDR3 bases: TGTGCCAGCAGCAAAGTGTGTCCGGGAGTGGGCACTGAAGCTTTCTTT. Its translation is CASSKVCPGVGTEAFF.

The count of this clone is one. The gene calls are TRBV5-6 and TRBJ2-7; 11 positions match TRBD2. CDR1 SGHDT and CDR2 YYEEEE come from the germline V gene. Trimming removed 1 base from V and 6 bases from J; junction bases left unmatched: 15. CDR3 size: 18 residues. CDR3 in DNA: TGTGCCAGCAGCTTGACTAGCGGGGGCCGCCTGAGGGTCAGCGAGCAGTACTTC. Amino acid sequence: CASSLTSGGRLRVSEQYF.

The chain combines TRBV7-9 with TRBJ2-1; D uncertain. V gave up 6 bases and J gave up 0 bases, with 12 bases separating them. The CDR3 is made up of 15 amino acids. CDR1 SEHNR and CDR2 FQNEAQ come from the germline V gene (reference sequence). In DNA, the CDR3 is TGTGCCAGCAGTCCCCCGGAGAGCTCCTACAATGAGCAGTTCTTC. It specifies CASSPPESSYNEQFF.

This clone appeared a few times. The chain links TRBV11-3 to TRBJ1-1; D perhaps matches TRBD1 (6 bases). The CDR3 covers 13 residues. CDR1 SGHNT and CDR2 YENEEA come from the germline V gene. The germline V and J ends were trimmed by 4 bases and 11 bases, with 17 bases remaining between them. The CDR3 reads CASSSTGGGSAFF. As DNA, the CDR3 is TGTGCCAGCAGCTCGACGGGGGGCGGGTCGGCTTTCTTT.

This rearrangement joins TRBV2 to TRBJ1-2; TRBD1 agrees at 7 bases. Losses at the gene ends were 2 bases for V and 2 bases for J; bases not matched to a gene: 5. This CDR3 spans 15 amino acids. Germline CDR1 and CDR2: SNHLY and FYNNEI. CDR3 DNA sequence: TGTGCCAGCAGTGAAAGGGGGCAGGGAAACTATGGCTACACCTTC. It codes for CASSERGQGNYGYTF.

The J gene is TRBJ2-3, the V gene TRBV7-9; the D gene is possibly TRBD2 (6 bases). CDR1 and CDR2 (germline): SEHNR, FQNEAQ (reference sequence). This CDR3 spans 14 amino acids. Deletions cut 5 bases from V and 5 bases from J, with 14 bases between. The CDR3 DNA reads as TGTGCCAGCAGCCTGGGTAGGGAGGAAGATACGCAGTATTTT. It translates to CASSLGREEDTQYF.

The chain's CDR3 is CASSITGSSYNSPLHF. The CDR3, as DNA: TGTGCCAGTAGTATTACGGGGAGCTCCTATAATTCACCCCTCCACTTT. The chain carries TRBV19 and TRBJ1-6; D uncertain. CDR1 LNHDA and CDR2 SQIVND come from the germline V gene (reference sequence). There are 16 residues in the CDR3. V shed 3 bases and J shed 0 bases, with 9 bases lying between them.

The V call is TRBV19, the J call TRBJ2-7, with 9 nucleotides matching TRBD1. Per germline, CDR1 LNHDA and CDR2 SQIVND (reference sequence). The CDR3 contains 14 residues. The ends lost 4 bases at V and 3 bases at J; junction bases unmatched: 4. CDR3 sequence reads: CASSSGTGIYEQYF. CDR3 coding DNA: TGTGCCAGTAGTAGTGGGACAGGGATCTACGAGCAGTACTTC.

The table lists this clone with a few counts. The rearrangement uses TRBV9 and TRBJ2-2, with TRBD2 matching 9 bases. The germline V gene has CDR1 SGDLS and CDR2 YYNGEE. V shed 2 bases and J 4 bases; nucleotides not matched to a gene: 3. This CDR3 has 15 amino acids. The CDR3 here is CASSVETSGTGELFF. The CDR3 nucleotides are TGTGCCAGCAGCGTTGAGACTAGCGGCACCGGGGAGCTGTTTTTT.

A single count supports this clone. The rearrangement links TRBV7-2 to TRBJ1-2; D ambiguous. From germline, CDR1 is SGHTA and CDR2 FQGNSA. Between the trimmed V and J ends, which lost 6 bases and 8 bases, there was a span of 13 bases. CDR3 size: 12 residues. The CDR3 loop reads CASRMEARGYTF. In DNA form, the CDR3 reads TGTGCCAGCAGGATGGAGGCGCGAGGCTACACCTTC.

The chain is built from TRBV7-2 and TRBJ2-2, with a tentative D call TRBD1 (6 bases). The germline CDR1 and CDR2 sequences are SGHTA and FQGNSA. The CDR3 contains 14 residues. The V and J ends lost 2 bases and 11 bases respectively, with 15 bases between them. CDR3 residues: CASSLSGTSGELFF. DNA for the CDR3: TGTGCCAGCAGCTTATCCGGGACATCGGGAGAGCTGTTTTTT.

The rearrangement links TRBV7-2 to TRBJ2-2; TRBD1 matches 10 bases. V lost 5 bases and J lost 4; bases outside the gene matches: 7. This CDR3 is built from 16 residues. The germline gives CDR1 SGHTA, CDR2 FQGNSA. The CDR3 nucleotides are TGTGCCAGCAGCCCCAGGACAGGGGGTAGCACCGGGGAGCTGTTTTTT. It translates to CASSPRTGGSTGELFF.

This clone has more than one count but fewer than ten. J is TRBJ1-4 and V is TRBV30; D gene uncertain. Germline V gene data show CDR1 as GTSNPN and CDR2 as SVGIG (reference sequence). CDR3 length: 11 residues. Trimming stripped 5 bases from V and 8 bases from J, with 9 bases between. The DNA for the CDR3 is TGTGCCTGGGGGAGAGAAGAAAAACTGTTTTTT. Protein: CAWGREEKLFF.

The table lists this clone with a few counts. The rearrangement links TRBV7-3 to TRBJ2-2; tentative D call: TRBD1 (5 bases). Germline V gene sequence: CDR1 SGHTA, CDR2 FQGTGA. V lost 4 bases and J 5 bases, leaving 20 bases between the germline ends. The CDR3 runs 17 residues. Here the CDR3 reads CASSSKPSRARTGELFF. DNA for the CDR3: TGTGCCAGCAGCTCAAAACCGAGCAGGGCGAGGACCGGGGAGCTGTTTTTT.

The rearrangement links TRBV7-6 to TRBJ2-5, with 13 bases matching TRBD2. The CDR3 extends over 17 amino acids. The germline CDR1 and CDR2 sequences are SGHVS and FNYEAQ. The junction had 10 bases not matched to a gene; V was cut back by 6 bases and J by 3 bases. The CDR3 DNA reads TGTGCCAGCAGTATACCTGGGACTAGCGGGGAGAAAGAGACCCAGTACTTC. Encoded protein: CASSIPGTSGEKETQYF.

The J gene is TRBJ2-7, the V gene TRBV11-1; a possible D gene is TRBD2 (5 bases). Trimming removed 2 bases at V and 12 bases at J, with 20 bases between. The CDR3 covers 14 residues. Germline loops: CDR1 SGHAT, CDR2 FQDESV (reference sequence). This chain's CDR3 is CASSLSRGSREGYF. The CDR3 DNA sequence: TGTGCCAGCAGCTTATCCCGTGGGTCCCGTGAGGGGTACTTC.

This chain connects TRBV7-9 to TRBJ2-7, with TRBD2 as a possible D gene (6 bases). Germline loops: CDR1 SEHNR, CDR2 FQNEAQ (reference sequence). V was pared by 5 bases and J by 1 base, with 9 bases between. This CDR3 region has 13 residues. The CDR3 DNA reads TGTGCCAGCAGCCCGGGGGAGTCCTACGAGCAGTACTTC. It encodes CASSPGESYEQYF.

In nucleotides, the CDR3 is TGTGCCAGCAGCTTGGGAGGGAGCCCCTACGAGCAGTACTTC. Its protein product is CASSLGGSPYEQYF. The chain recombines TRBV11-2 with TRBJ2-7; 7 bases line up with TRBD2. This CDR3 has 14 amino acids. Germline values: CDR1 SGHAT, CDR2 FQNNGV. The trim removed 3 bases at V and 2 bases at J, leaving 4 bases unmatched.

The chain is built from TRBV13 and TRBJ2-1, with a weak D call TRBD2 (7 bases). The V end was cut by 6 bases, the J end by 10 bases, with 19 bases between. The CDR3 contains 14 residues. Germline V gene sequence: CDR1 PRHDT, CDR2 FYEKMQ (reference sequence). Here the CDR3 reads CASSLGGGPQEQFF. In DNA, the CDR3 is TGTGCCAGCAGTCTAGGGGGGGGCCCTCAGGAGCAGTTCTTC.

The chain links TRBV19 to TRBJ2-2, with 9 nucleotides matching TRBD1. The V segment lost 5 bases and the J segment 6 bases; nucleotides outside the gene matches: 7. Germline CDR1 and CDR2: LNHDA and SQIVND (reference sequence). The CDR3 totals 15 residues. For the CDR3, the DNA is TGTGCCAGTAGTGGGACAGGGTGGTCCCCCGGGGAGCTGTTTTTT. Amino acids: CASSGTGWSPGELFF.

The chain combines TRBV30 with TRBJ1-6; unclear D gene. The V and J ends lost 0 bases and 6 bases respectively, with 9 bases between them. Germline assignment: CDR1 GTSNPN and CDR2 SVGIG (reference sequence). This CDR3 is 14 amino acids long. CDR3 in DNA: TGTGCCTGGAGTGTCCGGGGTACTAATTCACCCCTCCACTTT. It codes for CAWSVRGTNSPLHF.

The gene calls are TRBV7-9 and TRBJ2-3; D is possibly TRBD1 (6 bases). The length of the CDR3 is 15 residues. Trimming cost V 6 bases and J 2 bases, with 15 bases left between them. Germline CDR1 is SEHNR and CDR2 is FQNEAQ (reference sequence). The chain's CDR3 is CASSPGALTTDTQYF. CDR3 in DNA: TGTGCCAGCAGTCCAGGGGCCCTAACCACAGATACGCAGTATTTT.

V is TRBV10-3 and J is TRBJ2-5; TRBD1 is a possible D gene (6 bases). Matching the DNA end better, TRBJ2-7 makes the J call doubtful. Germline V CDR1 and CDR2: ENHRY, SYGVKD. CDR3 length equals 15 residues. The CDR3 reads CATGVPGVKAYEQYF. The CDR3, as DNA: TGTGCCACCGGGGTCCCAGGGGTTAAAGCCTACGAGCAGTACTTC.

The chain employs TRBV30 and TRBJ2-5; a possible D gene is TRBD1 (7 bases). This CDR3 is 12 amino acids long. V lost 8 bases and J lost 2, with 12 bases in between. The germline V gene encodes CDR1 GTSNPN and CDR2 SVGIG (reference sequence). CDR3 amino acids: CAQGGSQETQYF. The DNA for the CDR3 is TGTGCCCAGGGGGGCTCGCAAGAGACCCAGTACTTC.

This chain uses TRBV7-2 with TRBJ2-7; TRBD2 matches 7 bases. V trimming: 1 base; J trimming: 4 bases; junction bases outside the gene matches: 7. The CDR3 totals 15 residues. Germline values: CDR1 SGHTA, CDR2 FQGNSA. CDR3 sequence: CASSLVAGTGYEQYF. For the CDR3, the DNA is TGTGCCAGCAGCTTAGTAGCGGGCACGGGGTACGAGCAGTACTTC.

V and J are TRBV7-9 and TRBJ1-1, with D tentatively TRBD1 (5 bases). The V and J ends lost 1 base and 10 bases respectively, with 16 bases between them. Germline V gives CDR1 SEHNR, CDR2 FQNEAQ (reference sequence). This CDR3 is 14 amino acids long. CDR3 bases: TGTGCCAGCAGCTTAGATCAGCCGGCCGGGGGAGCTTTCTTT. Its translation: CASSLDQPAGGAFF.